This TCR beta chain was recorded in a study of metastatic and nonmetastatic thyroid tumors. This clone was recorded only once. The antigen remains undetermined. Each patient came to thyroid surgery without any prior treatment (of any kind). The trim removed 1 base at V and 7 bases at J, leaving 7 bases unmatched. CDR1 and CDR2 from the germline V gene are DFQATT and SNEGSKA (reference sequence). CDR3 length: 16 amino acids. In the original processing: Building a distant-metastasis classifier for papillary thyroid cancer drew on CDR3 differences across clinicopathological groups. MiXCR reprocessed the PCR reads for TCRdb. These V and J calls are TCRdb output, not the study's own analysis. The data contain approximately 25,000 clones, 20% to 25% of them seen just once; the ten biggest clones take up around 28%. Notes on the study in general: Malignant tumors reportedly showed significantly higher TCR beta diversity than benign nodules in both blood and tumor.

The chain combines TRBV20-1 with TRBJ1-6; 10 bases match TRBD1. This receptor was taken from a male donor with papillary thyroid cancer or a benign thyroid nodule (not recorded which). Some clones in this sample may be carry-over from other donors' samples. The sample comprised blood. CDR3 nucleotide sequence: TGCAGTGCTAGAGCTCGGACAGGGGGTCCGAATTCACCCCTCCACTTT. Protein product: CSARARTGGPNSPLHF.